These T cell receptor beta chains were read from a single sample in a study of cytomegalovirus exposure and HLA in healthy donors. Profiled with immunoSEQ multiplex PCR; TCRdb holds only in-frame clones, not every one. The sample gives 200,000 or so clones, 75% to 85% of which show up once; about an eighth is in the top ten. The sample consisted of PBMCs. These receptor sequences come from a young woman in good health and CMV-seropositive. CDR3s include the opening cysteine and the closing phenylalanine or tryptophan. A D gene is named only where the DNA matches it firmly. Expanded clones are given a class, and other clones once, few, many or no size at all.

v_call: TRBV27
clone_size: NA
d_call: NA
j_call: TRBJ1-5
cdr3_aa: CASSLSSQNQPQHF
cdr3_nt: TGTGCCAGCAGTTTATCTTCCCAAAATCAGCCCCAGCATTTT

v_call: TRBV30
clone_size: NA
d_call: TRBD1
j_call: TRBJ1-5
cdr3_aa: CAWGDRVGQPQHF
cdr3_nt: TGTGCCTGGGGGGACAGGGTTGGACAGCCCCAGCATTTT

v_call: TRBV7-8
clone_size: NA
d_call: NA
j_call: TRBJ2-5
cdr3_aa: CASSLLAEQETQYF
cdr3_nt: TGTGCCAGCAGCTTATTGGCAGAACAAGAGACCCAGTACTTC

v_call: TRBV6-1
clone_size: once
d_call: NA
j_call: TRBJ1-5
cdr3_aa: CASKTGMQPQHF
cdr3_nt: TGTGCCAGCAAAACAGGCATGCAGCCCCAGCATTTT

v_call: TRBV5-1
clone_size: NA
d_call: NA
j_call: TRBJ1-1
cdr3_aa: CASSGQQGTEAFF
cdr3_nt: TGCGCCAGCAGCGGGCAACAGGGCACTGAAGCTTTCTTT

v_call: TRBV9
clone_size: many
d_call: NA
j_call: TRBJ1-5
cdr3_aa: CASSVTPDQPQHF
cdr3_nt: TGTGCCAGCAGCGTAACGCCAGATCAGCCCCAGCATTTT

v_call: TRBV6-5
clone_size: NA
d_call: TRBD2
j_call: TRBJ2-1
cdr3_aa: CASSYSAGVYSDEQFF
cdr3_nt: TGTGCCAGCAGTTACTCGGCGGGAGTATATTCGGATGAGCAGTTCTTC

v_call: TRBV27
clone_size: once
d_call: TRBD1
j_call: TRBJ2-4
cdr3_aa: CASRSGTGRNIQYF
cdr3_nt: TGTGCCAGCAGATCCGGGACAGGGAGGAACATTCAGTACTTC

v_call: TRBV9
clone_size: NA
d_call: TRBD1
j_call: TRBJ2-1
cdr3_aa: CASTVAGTGHNEQFF
cdr3_nt: TGTGCCAGCACTGTGGCCGGGACAGGTCACAATGAGCAGTTCTTC

v_call: TRBV5-6
clone_size: NA
d_call: NA
j_call: TRBJ2-7
cdr3_aa: CAGSRSPGQSSYEQYF
cdr3_nt: TGTGCCGGCTCCCGGTCCCCCGGACAGAGCTCCTACGAGCAGTACTTC

v_call: TRBV12-2
clone_size: many
d_call: NA
j_call: TRBJ1-2
cdr3_aa: CASRRKGEGTYTF
cdr3_nt: TGTGCAAGTCGCAGAAAAGGAGAAGGAACCTACACCTTC

v_call: TRBV28
clone_size: once
d_call: TRBD2
j_call: TRBJ2-2
cdr3_aa: CASSSASGVTGELFF
cdr3_nt: TGTGCCAGCAGTTCGGCTAGCGGGGTCACCGGGGAGCTGTTTTTT

v_call: TRBV6-5
clone_size: NA
d_call: TRBD1
j_call: TRBJ2-1
cdr3_aa: CASSYYGGQGFNEQFF
cdr3_nt: TGTGCCAGCAGTTACTATGGCGGACAGGGGTTCAATGAGCAGTTCTTC

v_call: TRBV15
clone_size: NA
d_call: NA
j_call: TRBJ1-1
cdr3_aa: CATSRASGVEAFF
cdr3_nt: TGTGCCACCAGCAGAGCGTCAGGGGTTGAAGCTTTCTTT

v_call: TRBV9
clone_size: NA
d_call: NA
j_call: TRBJ1-4
cdr3_aa: CASSVGSMGGRDEKLFF
cdr3_nt: TGTGCCAGCAGCGTAGGGTCCATGGGGGGGCGAGATGAAAAACTGTTTTTT

v_call: TRBV27
clone_size: NA
d_call: NA
j_call: TRBJ1-1
cdr3_aa: CASSLKSGEVATEAFF
cdr3_nt: TGTGCCAGCAGTTTAAAATCGGGGGAGGTGGCAACTGAAGCTTTCTTT

v_call: TRBV2
clone_size: NA
d_call: NA
j_call: TRBJ2-7
cdr3_aa: CASRLLSVSYYEQYF
cdr3_nt: TGTGCCAGCAGACTCCTAAGCGTATCCTACTACGAGCAGTACTTC

v_call: TRBV6-5
clone_size: few
d_call: NA
j_call: TRBJ1-5
cdr3_aa: CASRRTQDQPQHF
cdr3_nt: TGTGCCAGCAGGAGGACACAAGATCAGCCCCAGCATTTT

v_call: TRBV2
clone_size: NA
d_call: TRBD2
j_call: TRBJ2-1
cdr3_aa: CASSEGGGIDEQFF
cdr3_nt: TGTGCCAGCAGTGAAGGGGGGGGTATCGATGAGCAGTTCTTC

v_call: TRBV27
clone_size: once
d_call: TRBD2
j_call: TRBJ2-1
cdr3_aa: CASTFLAGDPSSYNEQFF
cdr3_nt: TGTGCCAGCACCTTCCTAGCGGGAGACCCGAGCTCCTACAATGAGCAGTTCTTC